These T cell receptor beta chains were read from a single sample in a study of blood T cell repertoires in COVID-19. The repertoire was sequenced with immunoSEQ multiplex PCR; TCRdb's copy has only in-frame clones and lacks some. This table holds 140,000 or so clones, 75% to 90% found once. Material for sequencing was peripheral blood. The receptors come from an older woman with active COVID-19. Both conserved end residues are part of each CDR3. Each record gives: V gene, D gene, J gene, clone size, CDR3 DNA, CDR3 protein. A D gene is named only where the DNA matches it firmly. Size is omitted from some rows. Given values are once, few, many or a class for expanded clones.

TRBV5-5	.	TRBJ2-5	.	TGTGCCAGCAGCTTAGGCGGGATTCCCTCCAAAGAGACCCAGTACTTC	CASSLGGIPSKETQYF
TRBV5-1	TRBD2	TRBJ2-7	.	TGCGCCAGCAGCTTGGGGGCTAGCGGATGGGGAGAGCAGTACTTC	CASSLGASGWGEQYF
TRBV5-6	TRBD1	TRBJ2-1	.	TGTGCCAGCAGCTTGGTTAGGGGGCCCTACAATGAGCAGTTCTTC	CASSLVRGPYNEQFF
TRBV4-2	TRBD1	TRBJ2-1	.	TGTGCCAGCAGCCGAGGGCCGGGACAGGGGGACAATGAGCAGTTCTTC	CASSRGPGQGDNEQFF
TRBV7-2	.	TRBJ2-7	.	TGTGCCAGCAAGGGTCACGGCGGGATTTACGAGCAGTACTTC	CASKGHGGIYEQYF
TRBV5-1	.	TRBJ2-1	.	TGCGCCAGCAGCTTGGGCATAGCTACCTACAATGAGCAGTTCTTC	CASSLGIATYNEQFF
TRBV7-2	TRBD1	TRBJ2-3	.	TGTGCCAGCAGCCCTCGGACAGGGGTCACAGATACGCAGTATTTT	CASSPRTGVTDTQYF
TRBV7-8	.	TRBJ1-5	.	TGTGCCAGCAGCTCGGGGGGGGTGCTCAATCAGCCCCAGCATTTT	CASSSGGVLNQPQHF
TRBV30	TRBD2	TRBJ2-5	.	TGTGCCTGGAGTGTTGGTGCTAGCGGGAGAGAGACCCAGTACTTC	CAWSVGASGRETQYF
TRBV28	TRBD2	TRBJ2-3	.	TGTGCCAGCAGTCCCGGACTAGCGGGCCCAGATACGCAGTATTTT	CASSPGLAGPDTQYF
TRBV6-4	TRBD2	TRBJ2-1	.	TGTGCCAGCAGTGACGGGGGGGTAGGTGAGCAGTTCTTC	CASSDGGVGEQFF
TRBV10-2	.	TRBJ1-3	few	TGCGCCAGCAGTGTTCGAAGGGGCTCTGGAAACACCATATATTTT	CASSVRRGSGNTIYF
TRBV9	TRBD2	TRBJ2-7	.	TGTGCCAGCAGCGTCGGGGGAGGGGAGCAGTACTTC	CASSVGGGEQYF
TRBV6-5	.	TRBJ2-7	.	TGTGCCAGCGGGGACAATGGGGCTTACGAGCAGTACTTC	CASGDNGAYEQYF
TRBV19	TRBD1	TRBJ1-5	.	TGTGCCAGTAGTATAACAGGGGGCGATCAGCCCCAGCATTTT	CASSITGGDQPQHF
TRBV4-1	TRBD2	TRBJ2-2	.	TGCGCCAGCAGCCAAGTTCCCGGGAGGTCTTCCGGGGAGCTGTTTTTT	CASSQVPGRSSGELFF
TRBV4-3	.	TRBJ1-6	.	TGCGCCAGCAGCCAAGCACTAGCTAGGAATTCACCCCTCCACTTT	CASSQALARNSPLHF
TRBV7-9	.	TRBJ2-7	.	TGTGCCAGCAGCAAGATATATGAGGCGGAATCCGCCTACGAGCAGTACTTC	CASSKIYEAESAYEQYF
TRBV5-6	TRBD2	TRBJ2-7	few	TGTGCCAGCAGCGGAGCGGGACCCGGTGTATCTTCGTACTTC	CASSGAGPGVSSYF
TRBV18	.	TRBJ1-2	.	TGTGCCAGCTCACCGACAGTGAACCAACGCAACTATGGCTACACCTTC	CASSPTVNQRNYGYTF
TRBV19	.	TRBJ2-7	.	TGTGCCAGTAGCATCCGGCCAGGGTACTTTTACGAGCAGTACTTC	CASSIRPGYFYEQYF
TRBV18	TRBD1	TRBJ1-5	.	TGTGCCAGCTCACCTAACAGGGGCGGTAATGGTCAGCCCCAGCATTTT	CASSPNRGGNGQPQHF
TRBV23-1	TRBD2	TRBJ2-3	.	TGCGCCAGCAGTCCGACGACAGGGACTAGCGGGAGGGTCCGATTAGACACAGATACGCAGTATTTT	CASSPTTGTSGRVRLDTDTQYF
TRBV19	.	TRBJ1-4	.	TGTGCCAGTAGTATTTTCCAGGGCTTCAATGAAAAACTGTTTTTT	CASSIFQGFNEKLFF
TRBV30	.	TRBJ1-1	.	TGTGCCTGGAGTGAGGGGGTTGGTGAAGCTTTCTTT	CAWSEGVGEAFF
TRBV10-2	TRBD1	TRBJ2-4	.	TGCGCCAGCAGTGGACAGGGAACCAAAAACATTCAGTACTTC	CASSGQGTKNIQYF
TRBV27	.	TRBJ1-1	.	TGTGCCAGCAGTTCGAAAGTTGTTTCTATGAGAACTGAAGCTTTCTTT	CASSSKVVSMRTEAFF
TRBV9	TRBD1	TRBJ2-1	.	TGTGCCAGCAGCGCCGACAGGGGTCGTACAGATGAGCAGTTCTTC	CASSADRGRTDEQFF
TRBV28	TRBD2	TRBJ2-3	.	TGTGCCAGCAGTTTAGCGGGAGGGATGGATACGCAGTATTTT	CASSLAGGMDTQYF
TRBV5-4	TRBD2	TRBJ2-6	.	TGTGCCAGCAGCCGGGGGGGTACTGGGGCCAACGTCCTGACTTTC	CASSRGGTGANVLTF
TRBV3-1/TRBV3-2	TRBD2	TRBJ2-7	once	TGTGCCAGCAGCCGGACTAGCGGGAACTACGAGCAGTACTTC	CASSRTSGNYEQYF
TRBV28	TRBD1	TRBJ1-5	.	TGTGCCAGCAGTTCGGCCGCCGGGACAGCTTATAGCAATCAGCCCCAGCATTTT	CASSSAAGTAYSNQPQHF
TRBV11-1	TRBD1	TRBJ2-2	.	TGTGCCAGCAGCTGGGGACAGTTTAACACCGGGGAGCTGTTTTTT	CASSWGQFNTGELFF
TRBV28	TRBD2	TRBJ2-1	.	TGTGCCAGCAGTTCGGGACTAGCGGGAGAAGTTTTTTACAATGAGCAGTTCTTC	CASSSGLAGEVFYNEQFF
TRBV6-2/TRBV6-3	.	TRBJ2-1	.	TGTGCCAGCAGTTTAAGCCTTTTATCCTACAATGAGCAGTTCTTC	CASSLSLLSYNEQFF
TRBV5-1	TRBD1	TRBJ1-2	.	TGCGCCAGCAGCCCACACGCTCCCGACAGGGGGCAAGGCTACACCTTC	CASSPHAPDRGQGYTF